This T cell receptor (beta chain) was found in a study of blood T cell repertoires in COVID-19 (TCRdb year 2020). With respect to the entire study: Samples from collaborators originated in the United States, Italy and Spain and spanned both the acute and convalescent phases of COVID-19. The material from the prospective study consisted of cDNA or gDNA derived from T cells, B-cell-depleted T cells, or PBMCs. Subjects who had been exposed to COVID-19, were actively infected with it, or had recovered from it provided the deeply sampled blood TCRbeta repertoires that made up the dataset. The repertoires were made available in a free public database intended to serve as a resource for research on the immune response to SARS-CoV-2. The samples were drawn from two sources: the first 160 participants of the ongoing ImmuneRACE study, and 950 to 1,500 subjects contributed by 6 global collaborators. The sample metadata nearly always contained a de-identified subject ID, COVID-19 status, age in years and sex. Where available, HLA class I and class II types were obtained from metadata supplied by the sample provider rather than from assay-based typing. Here is what the overall study found, with its caveats: Clinical and demographic metadata were provided uncurated, with the amount varying by source and participant.

With respect to this clone: It has no known antigen specificity. No much larger clonotype is one base removed from it; base qualities were not supplied.

In the germline V gene, CDR1 corresponds to MNHEY and CDR2 to SVGAGI. V and J lose 8 bases and 3 bases, and a span of 14 bases separates them. CDR3 length: 13 amino acids, cysteine to phenylalanine. Of the read, only the CDR3 DNA is kept; its 39 bases are in frame from base 1. Collaborating institutions collected whole blood in K2EDTA tubes following their own protocols. For TCRbeta analysis, collaborators shipped samples in one of three forms: frozen whole blood, isolated PBMCs, or DNA extracted from either of those sample types. The immunoSEQ Assay, a bias-controlled multiplex PCR, was used to amplify TCRbeta CDR3 regions from genomic DNA. Regarding the original processing steps: The number of nucleated cells in each sample was estimated from the amplification of reference gene primers within the assay. Sequence reads were collapsed and filtered to measure the absolute abundance of every unique TCRbeta CDR3 rearrangement. Productive Simpson clonality was computed per sample as the square root of Simpson's diversity index over productive rearrangements. The table was pulled from immuneACCESS by TCRdb, which kept in-frame rearrangements only. Such tables lose some clones; where checked, under half of the loss comes from unresolved V genes, and the rest has no known cause. The V and J calls and clone size come from that table; D and trimming were worked out from the DNA. This sample has under 150,000 clones in its table, and 88% of those were observed once. The top ten hold around 28% of the sample.

This chain joins TRBV6-5 to TRBJ2-7; a tentative D call is TRBD1 (6 bases match). The TCR sequence derives from a human donor in a cohort sampled during active COVID-19. The sequenced sample was peripheral blood. CDR3 region: CASATGPLYEQYF. The bases are TGTGCCAGCGCGACAGGACCCCTCTACGAGCAGTACTTC.